These 14 T cell receptor beta chains were sequenced from one sample in a study of T cell changes during pregnancy in multiple sclerosis. The method was immunoSEQ multiplex PCR; TCRdb's version includes in-frame clones alone and lacks a portion of them. Of 45,000 to 70,000 clones in the sample, around 92% were seen once. Specimen: CD4+ T cells from peripheral blood mononuclear cells, collected after pregnancy. The source of these receptors is a female donor in good health, enrolled as a control in a pregnancy study.

J is TRBJ1-5 and V is TRBV18; weak D call: TRBD1 (6 bases). The V gene's germline CDR1 is KGHSH and CDR2 LQKENI. This CDR3 contains 16 residues. V dropped 0 bases and J dropped 4 bases, with 13 bases sitting between them. The CDR3 sequence: CASSPPTQGLNQPQHF. CDR3 in DNA: TGTGCCAGCTCACCACCGACACAGGGCCTTAATCAGCCCCAGCATTTT.

The V call is TRBV7-9, the J call TRBJ1-1, with 7 bases that match TRBD1. This CDR3 region has 15 residues. Trimming removed 1 base from V and 4 bases from J; junction bases left unmatched: 6. Looked up from germline, CDR1 is SEHNR and CDR2 is FQNEAQ (reference sequence). The CDR3 DNA follows: TGTGCCAGCAGCTTAGGAGACAGGGCGGGCACTGAAGCTTTCTTT. As protein: CASSLGDRAGTEAFF.

The rearrangement links TRBV12-5 to TRBJ2-7, with D hard to call. Trimming pared 0 bases from V and 2 bases from J, leaving 14 bases between. The CDR3 is 16 residues long. Germline V gene sequence: CDR1 LGHNT, CDR2 FRNRAP. CDR3 residues: CASGLVNLQPTYEQYF. The CDR3 nucleotides read TGTGCTAGTGGTTTGGTAAATTTACAGCCAACCTACGAGCAGTACTTC.

The rearrangement joins TRBV4-2 to TRBJ2-1; 15 bases agree with TRBD2. CDR1 and CDR2 from the germline V gene are LGHNA and YNFKEQ. The V segment lost 4 bases and the J segment 10 bases; nucleotides outside the gene matches: 8. CDR3 length equals 16 residues. CDR3 protein: CASSPGTSGGFWEQFF. Written as DNA, the CDR3 is TGTGCCAGCAGCCCTGGGACTAGCGGGGGGTTTTGGGAGCAGTTCTTC.

The chain recombines TRBV28 with TRBJ2-7; 11 positions agree with TRBD2. Germline V gene lookup returns CDR1 MDHEN and CDR2 SYDVKM. Trimming took 7 bases from V and 1 from J; bases not matched to a gene: 6. The CDR3 runs 15 residues. The CDR3 bases are TGTGCCAGCATCGCCGGGACTAGCGGTTCCTACGAGCAGTACTTC. This codes for CASIAGTSGSYEQYF.

CDR3 region: CASSSIGTTYGYTF. In nucleotides, the CDR3 is TGTGCCAGCAGCTCCATCGGGACAACCTATGGCTACACCTTC. J is TRBJ1-2 and V is TRBV7-2; possible D gene TRBD1, 6 bases. CDR1 and CDR2 from the germline V gene are SGHTA and FQGNSA. With 4 bases removed from V and 4 bases from J, the gap between germline ends came to 13 bases. This CDR3 is built from 14 residues.

This chain links TRBV2 with TRBJ2-1, with 9 bases that match TRBD2. With 7 bases clipped from V and 7 bases from J, the junction kept 8 bases outside the gene matches. The CDR3 covers 14 residues. The V gene's germline CDR1 is SNHLY and CDR2 FYNNEI. The CDR3 bases are TGTGCCAGCAACGGGGCGGGGGGGCGGAATGAGCAGTTCTTC. This sequence encodes CASNGAGGRNEQFF.

V gene TRBV5-1 combines with J gene TRBJ2-1; 10 nucleotides agree with TRBD2. The CDR3 length is 14 residues. Germline trimming cut 5 bases from V and 5 bases from J; bases unmatched to any gene: 4. CDR1 SGHRS and CDR2 YFSETQ come from the germline V gene. The CDR3 region is CASRQAGGDNEQFF. The CDR3 DNA is TGCGCCAGCAGGCAAGCGGGGGGGGACAATGAGCAGTTCTTC.

The chain uses TRBV7-2 and TRBJ2-7; a weak D match, TRBD1 (6 bases). V lost 2 bases, J lost 3 bases, and 17 bases lay in between. The CDR3 totals 16 residues. Germline lookup yields CDR1 SGHTA and CDR2 FQGNSA. CDR3 amino acids: CASSLPLTGASYEQYF. CDR3 in DNA: TGTGCCAGCAGCTTACCCCTGACAGGAGCTAGCTACGAGCAGTACTTC. Supplemented by reference TRBV7-2 and TRBJ2-7, the full variable domain reads GAGVSQSPSNKVTEKGKDVELRCDPISGHTALYWYRQSLGQGLEFLIYFQGNSAPDKSGLPSDRFSAERTGGSVSTLTIQRTQQEDSAVYLCASSLPLTGASYEQYFGPGTRLTVT.

V is TRBV28 and J is TRBJ1-1, with TRBD1 matching over 9 bases. The CDR3 is made up of 15 amino acids. V dropped 8 bases and J dropped 5; count of bases not matched to a gene: 12. Germline assignment: CDR1 MDHEN and CDR2 SYDVKM. DNA for the CDR3: TGTGCCAGCTTCGGAACCGGGACAGGGAAGACTGAAGCTTTCTTT. It translates to CASFGTGTGKTEAFF.

The rearrangement links TRBV9 to TRBJ2-5; D perhaps matches TRBD2 (5 bases). Trimming removed 3 bases at V and 1 base at J, with 13 bases between. The CDR3 loop spans 15 amino acids. Germline V gene lookup returns CDR1 SGDLS and CDR2 YYNGEE. CDR3 nucleotides: TGTGCCAGCAGCGCCCGAGGGCGGAGCCAAGAGACCCAGTACTTC. Protein: CASSARGRSQETQYF.

The chain couples TRBV11-2 to TRBJ2-1; possibly TRBD1 for D (6 bases). This CDR3 spans 13 amino acids. V gave up 4 bases and J gave up 7 bases, with 11 bases separating them. Germline-derived CDR1 and CDR2 are SGHAT and FQNNGV. CDR3 DNA: TGTGCCAGCAGCTCCCGCAGGGGTAATGAGCAGTTCTTC. It encodes CASSSRRGNEQFF.

The sample holds one count of this clone. The genes are TRBV6-1 and TRBJ1-4; D may be TRBD1 (5 bases). The V gene's germline CDR1 is MNHNS and CDR2 SASEGT. The CDR3 contains 14 residues. Trimming stripped 10 bases from V and 0 bases from J, with 12 bases between. The CDR3: CAIGRQPTNEKLFF. The DNA of the CDR3 is TGTGCCATTGGAAGACAGCCAACTAATGAAAAACTGTTTTTT.

The CDR3 DNA follows: TGTGCCGTAAACCGGGACAACGGACTCGAGCAGTACTTC. As protein: CAVNRDNGLEQYF. The chain links TRBV2 to TRBJ2-7; D is perhaps TRBD1 (6 bases). CDR1 SNHLY and CDR2 FYNNEI come from the germline V gene. The length of the CDR3 is 13 residues. With 11 bases removed from V and 6 bases from J, the gap between germline ends came to 20 bases. Complete variable domain (other parts from reference TRBV2 and TRBJ2-7): EPEVTQTPSHQVTQMGQEVILRCVPISNHLYFYWYRQILGQKVEFLVSFYNNEISEKSEIFDDQFSVERPDGSNFTLKIRSTKLEDSAMYFCAVNRDNGLEQYFGPGTRLTVT.